This paragraph covers one T cell receptor (beta chain) sequence. The record originates from a study of blood T cell repertoires in COVID-19. Study overall: Some COVID-19 samples were acute and others convalescent; all came from the United States, Italy and Spain. Sample material is recorded as cDNA or gDNA derived from T cells, B-cell-depleted T cells, or PBMCs.

Original methodology: Nucleated cell counts were estimated from reference gene primer amplification. Generated by immunoSEQ multiplex PCR, the TCRdb table keeps only in-frame clones and is missing some. That table supplies the V and J calls and clone size; D and trimming were determined from the DNA. This table holds around 140,000 clones, about 90% found once. The origin of this receptor is a man of 80 years or more with acute or convalescent COVID-19. The material sequenced was peripheral blood.

The CDR3 bases are TGTGCCAGCAGCCCCCAGCGGGTTATATACAATGAGCAGTTCTTC. It yields the protein CASSPQRVIYNEQFF. The chain is built from TRBV7-9 and TRBJ2-1, with a weak D call TRBD2 (6 bases). V was pared by 5 bases and J by 4 bases, with 15 bases between. The CDR3 totals 15 residues. Looked up from germline, CDR1 is SEHNR and CDR2 is FQNEAQ (reference sequence). The full variable domain, in which reference TRBV7-9 and TRBJ2-1 provide the parts outside the CDR3, is DTGVSQNPRHKITKRGQNVTFRCDPISEHNRLYWYRQTLGQGPEFLTYFQNEAQLEKSRLLSDRFSAERPKGSFSTLEIQRTEQGDSAMYLCASSPQRVIYNEQFFGPGTRLTVL.